Listed here are 27 T cell receptor beta chains from one sample, sequenced in a study of shared clonotypes between healthy human individuals. Sequencing was performed with immunoSEQ multiplex PCR; in TCRdb, only in-frame clones are kept and a portion is missing. The data hold about 2.4 million clones, with 93% observed a single time. The material sequenced was naive CD4+ T cells from PBMCs. Documented subset: CD45RA+ positively selected. These receptors came from a man between 18 and 35 years old in good health. Some clones in this sample may be carry-over from other donors' samples.

The V gene is TRBV4-1, the J gene TRBJ2-7; TRBD2 is a possible D gene (6 bases). The CDR3 has 13 amino acids. Germline-derived CDR1 and CDR2 are MGHRA and YSYEKL. V dropped 6 bases and J dropped 8 bases, with 17 bases sitting between them. CDR3 DNA: TGCGCCAGCAGGGACGGGAGAGAGGGTCAGCAGTACTTC. It is translated as CASRDGREGQQYF.

This rearrangement joins TRBV21-1 to TRBJ2-7; the table names TRBD2, a call not compared with the DNA. TRBV21-1 is a documented pseudogene. The CDR3 sequence is 13 residues long. The CDR3 here is CASSPRVTYEQYF. CDR3 sequence (DNA): TGTGCCAGCAGCCCCCGGGTTACCTACGAGCAGTACTTC.

The chain carries TRBV7-8 and TRBJ1-2; TRBD1 agrees at 8 bases. The CDR3 has 18 residues. The V gene end was trimmed by 2 bases and the J gene end by 0 bases; junction bases not matched to a gene: 11. CDR1 and CDR2 from the germline V gene are SGHVS and FQNEAQ. The CDR3 sequence is CASSLKSYGTGANYGYTF. The CDR3 DNA is TGTGCCAGCAGCTTAAAGTCTTATGGGACAGGAGCTAACTATGGCTACACCTTC. Together with reference TRBV7-8 and TRBJ1-2, the CDR3 gives the full variable domain: GAGVSQSPRYKVAKRGQDVALRCDPISGHVSLFWYQQALGQGPEFLTYFQNEAQLDKSGLPSDRFFAERPEGSVSTLKIQRTQQEDSAVYLCASSLKSYGTGANYGYTFGSGTRLTVV.

Concerning this clone itself: Different DNA sequences within this sample yield the same CDR3. The V and J genes are TRBV28 and TRBJ2-2; D remains ambiguous. Germline assignment: CDR1 MDHEN and CDR2 SYDVKM. Trimming removed 3 bases from V and 8 bases from J, with 4 bases in between. The CDR3 covers 11 residues. The CDR3 protein is CASSLEGELFF. The DNA for the CDR3 is TGTGCCAGCAGTTTGGAGGGGGAGCTGTTTTTT.

V gene TRBV11-2 combines with J gene TRBJ1-3; no clear D gene. Germline CDR1 reads SGHAT; CDR2 reads FQNNGV. Trimming left V 2 bases short and J 0 bases short, with 11 bases between. The CDR3 loop spans 16 amino acids. The CDR3 region has the DNA TGTGCCAGCAGCTTATCTCGACTGAGCTCTGGAAACACCATATATTTT. Its translation: CASSLSRLSSGNTIYF.

V gene TRBV5-6 combines with J gene TRBJ2-1; D uncertain. Germline values: CDR1 SGHDT, CDR2 YYEEEE. The germline V and J ends were trimmed by 0 bases and 0 bases, with 13 bases remaining between them. CDR3 size: 17 residues. This CDR3 is CASSLGLSARSYNEQFF. CDR3 DNA: TGTGCCAGCAGCTTGGGGTTATCGGCCCGCTCCTACAATGAGCAGTTCTTC.

The rearrangement links TRBV15 to TRBJ2-5; unclear D gene. CDR1 LNHNV and CDR2 YYDKDF come from the germline V gene (reference sequence). Trimming left V 3 bases short and J 5 bases short, with 10 bases between. CDR3 size: 13 residues. The chain's CDR3 is CATSSLISETQYF. CDR3 sequence (DNA): TGTGCCACCAGCAGTCTCATAAGCGAGACCCAGTACTTC.

On this clone itself: The same CDR3 can be traced to other DNA sequences in this sample. The chain has TRBV18 and TRBJ1-3; D gene uncertain. The CDR3 is made up of 13 amino acids. CDR1 KGHSH and CDR2 LQKENI come from the germline V gene. V was trimmed by 3 bases and J by 2 bases, leaving 5 bases between them. CDR3 sequence: CASSPSPGNTIYF. CDR3 bases: TGTGCCAGCTCACCCTCCCCTGGAAACACCATATATTTT. Full variable domain (remainder filled in from reference TRBV18 and TRBJ1-3): NAGVMQNPRHLVRRRGQEARLRCSPMKGHSHVYWYRQLPEEGLKFMVYLQKENIIDESGMPKERFSAEFPKEGPSILRIQQVVRGDSAAYFCASSPSPGNTIYFGEGSWLTVV.

This clone has a single count. The chain combines TRBV28 with TRBJ2-5; 7 bases match TRBD2. The V segment lost 5 bases and the J segment 5 bases; nucleotides outside the gene matches: 8. This CDR3 has 14 residues. CDR1 is MDHEN and CDR2 is SYDVKM in the germline V gene. The DNA for the CDR3 is TGTGCCAGCAGTCGCATAGCGGGTGGGGAGACCCAGTACTTC. The encoded protein is CASSRIAGGETQYF.

The chain has TRBV29-1 and TRBJ1-1; TRBD1 might be the D (6 bases). Germline-derived CDR1 and CDR2 are SQVTM and ANQGSEA. Deletions cut 3 bases from V and 1 base from J, with 9 bases between. This CDR3 has 13 residues. The CDR3, as DNA: TGCAGCGTTGACACAGGGACGAACACTGAAGCTTTCTTT. It yields the protein CSVDTGTNTEAFF. Together with reference TRBV29-1 and TRBJ1-1, the CDR3 gives the full variable domain: SAVISQKPSRDICQRGTSLTIQCQVDSQVTMMFWYRQQPGQSLTLIATANQGSEATYESGFVIDKFPISRPNLTFSTLTVSNMSPEDSSIYLCSVDTGTNTEAFFGQGTRLTVV.

CDR3 coding DNA: TGTGCCAGCAGCCCGAGACTAGCGGGGAGAGGTGCCTACAATGAGCAGTTCTTC. The encoded protein is CASSPRLAGRGAYNEQFF. The gene calls are TRBV7-2 and TRBJ2-1; the match to TRBD2 covers 11 bases. The germline V gene has CDR1 SGHTA and CDR2 FQGNSA. The length of the CDR3 is 18 residues. V was pared by 5 bases and J by 2 bases, with 11 bases of the junction left unmatched. Variable domain in full (rest from reference TRBV7-2 and TRBJ2-1): GAGVSQSPSNKVTEKGKDVELRCDPISGHTALYWYRQSLGQGLEFLIYFQGNSAPDKSGLPSDRFSAERTGGSVSTLTIQRTQQEDSAVYLCASSPRLAGRGAYNEQFFGPGTRLTVL.

The rearrangement uses TRBV11-2 and TRBJ2-1; D is ambiguous. CDR3 size: 13 residues. Per germline, CDR1 SGHAT and CDR2 FQNNGV. With 8 bases removed from V and 4 bases from J, the gap between germline ends came to 12 bases. The DNA for the CDR3 is TGTGCCAGCGGTGGGCCGACTTACAATGAGCAGTTCTTC. It encodes CASGGPTYNEQFF.

This clone appeared a single time. The V gene is TRBV7-2, the J gene TRBJ2-7; 9 bases map to TRBD2. Germline CDR1 is SGHTA and CDR2 is FQGNSA. The ends lost 5 bases at V and 6 bases at J; junction bases unmatched: 5. The CDR3 covers 13 residues. CDR3 nucleotide sequence: TGTGCCAGCAGCCAAGGACTAGCGCGCGAGCAGTACTTC. Its protein is CASSQGLAREQYF.

The chain links TRBV9 to TRBJ1-4; D is uncertain. Trimming pared 0 bases from V and 0 bases from J, leaving 6 bases between. The CDR3 is made up of 15 amino acids. Germline values: CDR1 SGDLS, CDR2 YYNGEE. CDR3 region: CASSVGRATNEKLFF. The CDR3 bases are TGTGCCAGCAGCGTAGGGAGAGCAACTAATGAAAAACTGTTTTTT.

The chain links TRBV5-1 to TRBJ2-7; D gene uncertain. CDR1 is SGHRS and CDR2 is YFSETQ in the germline V gene. Trimming stripped 7 bases from V and 3 bases from J, with 23 bases between. The CDR3 runs to 16 residues. The CDR3 DNA follows: TGCGCCAGCGTACTGGGCGACTCAGCCGACCACTACGAGCAGTACTTC. Protein sequence: CASVLGDSADHYEQYF. Using reference TRBV5-1 and TRBJ2-7 for the parts outside the CDR3, the full variable domain is KAGVTQTPRYLIKTRGQQVTLSCSPISGHRSVSWYQQTPGQGLQFLFEYFSETQRNKGNFPGRFSGRQFSNSRSEMNVSTLELGDSALYLCASVLGDSADHYEQYFGPGTRLTVT.

This clone appeared a few times. The chain is built from TRBV5-5 and TRBJ1-1; D unclear. CDR3 length: 14 residues. Between the trimmed V and J ends, which lost 4 bases and 1 base, there was a span of 11 bases. Germline CDR1 and CDR2: SGHKS and YYEKEE (reference sequence). The DNA of the CDR3 is TGTGCCAGCAGCCTCGGACCGACGAACACTGAAGCTTTCTTT. Its translation is CASSLGPTNTEAFF. Using reference TRBV5-5 and TRBJ1-1 for the parts outside the CDR3, the full variable domain is DAGVTQSPTHLIKTRGQQVTLRCSPISGHKSVSWYQQVLGQGPQFIFQYYEKEERGRGNFPDRFSARQFPNYSSELNVNALLLGDSALYLCASSLGPTNTEAFFGQGTRLTVV.

V gene TRBV9 combines with J gene TRBJ2-1, with D uncertain. V was clipped by 3 bases and J by 0 bases, with 13 bases between them. The germline gives CDR1 SGDLS, CDR2 YYNGEE. CDR3 length equals 16 residues. The CDR3 coding sequence is TGTGCCAGCAGCGCCTTCGCTCCTAGCTCCTACAATGAGCAGTTCTTC. It encodes CASSAFAPSSYNEQFF.

This chain connects TRBV5-1 to TRBJ2-5; 12 bases align to TRBD2. The CDR3 runs 15 residues. Germline values: CDR1 SGHRS, CDR2 YFSETQ. Germline trimming cut 3 bases from V and 5 bases from J; bases unmatched to any gene: 5. The CDR3 reads CASSSGLAGPETQYF. The CDR3 bases are TGCGCCAGCAGCTCAGGACTAGCGGGACCTGAGACCCAGTACTTC.

This rearrangement joins TRBV2 to TRBJ2-2; tentative D call: TRBD1 (5 bases). Germline CDR1 SNHLY, CDR2 FYNNEI. The CDR3 is 13 amino acids. Trimming shortened V by 7 bases and J by 0 bases, and 6 bases separated the two germline ends. The CDR3 region has the DNA TGTGCCAGCAAGGGGACGAACACCGGGGAGCTGTTTTTT. Translating gives CASKGTNTGELFF.

This CDR3 reads CSVELRTGRYTEAFF. The DNA for the CDR3 is TGCAGCGTTGAATTACGAACAGGGAGGTACACTGAAGCTTTCTTT. The rearrangement uses TRBV29-1 and TRBJ1-1, with D possibly matching TRBD1 (6 bases). Germline V gene sequence: CDR1 SQVTM, CDR2 ANQGSEA. V was clipped by 2 bases and J by 3 bases, with 16 bases between them. This CDR3 has 15 amino acids.

The chain couples TRBV19 to TRBJ1-3; 7 bases map to TRBD1. The CDR3 runs 14 residues. Trimming at V came to 10 bases and at J to 3 bases, leaving 9 bases not matched to a gene. Germline V gene lookup returns CDR1 LNHDA and CDR2 SQIVND (reference sequence). This chain's CDR3 is CATQAGQLGNTIYF. CDR3 sequence (DNA): TGTGCCACCCAAGCGGGACAGCTTGGAAACACCATATATTTT.

The gene calls are TRBV30 and TRBJ1-1, with D maybe TRBD1 (6 bases). The CDR3 runs to 14 residues. Germline lookup yields CDR1 GTSNPN and CDR2 SVGIG (reference sequence). V lost 3 bases, J lost 0 bases, and 11 bases lay in between. This CDR3 is CAWSLDRLNTEAFF. The CDR3, as DNA: TGTGCCTGGAGCCTGGACAGATTGAACACTGAAGCTTTCTTT.

The rearrangement links TRBV5-4 to TRBJ2-5; 10 nucleotides line up with TRBD1. J gave up 5 bases and V 4 bases, and 8 bases lay outside the gene matches. This CDR3 contains 15 residues. The germline V gene has CDR1 SGHNT and CDR2 YYREEE (reference sequence). The CDR3 spells CASSKAGQGGETQYF. CDR3 nucleotides: TGTGCCAGCAGCAAGGCCGGACAGGGGGGGGAGACCCAGTACTTC.

This clone was found a few times. Given a far larger clone just one base away, this is likely a sequencing read error. The same CDR3 arises from other DNA sequences in this sample as well. This sequence joins TRBV28 and TRBJ1-3; the D is unclear. Deletions cut 6 bases from V and 0 bases from J, with 3 bases between. Germline CDR1 and CDR2: MDHEN and SYDVKM. The CDR3 contains 12 residues. CDR3: CASSGSGNTIYF. In nucleotides, the CDR3 is TGTGCCAGCAGCGGCTCTGGAAACACCATATATTTT.

This chain uses TRBV5-4 with TRBJ2-7; a weak D match, TRBD1 (5 bases). Germline-derived CDR1 and CDR2 are SGHNT and YYREEE (reference sequence). V was trimmed by 7 bases and J by 5 bases, leaving 13 bases between them. The CDR3 length is 12 residues. DNA for the CDR3: TGTGCCAGCCATGGGGCAGGGAACGAGCAGTACTTC. The encoded protein is CASHGAGNEQYF.

Comments on this clone: This CDR3 is also generated by other DNA sequences in the sample. This chain links TRBV5-1 with TRBJ2-1, with 12 nucleotides matching TRBD1. The CDR3 spans 15 residues. The ends lost 4 bases at V and 4 bases at J; junction bases unmatched: 3. Germline assignment: CDR1 SGHRS and CDR2 YFSETQ. CDR3 amino acids: CASSQGQGAYNEQFF. CDR3 nucleotide sequence: TGCGCCAGCAGCCAGGGACAGGGGGCTTACAATGAGCAGTTCTTC.

The chain is built from TRBV6-4 and TRBJ2-3, with 7 positions matching TRBD2. Trimming removed 6 bases from V and 6 bases from J; junction bases left unmatched: 9. Germline CDR1 reads MRHNA; CDR2 reads SNTAGT. The CDR3 is 14 amino acids. CDR3 nucleotides: TGTGCCAGCAGCCTTTCCGGGACTACGGATACGCAGTATTTT. It encodes CASSLSGTTDTQYF.